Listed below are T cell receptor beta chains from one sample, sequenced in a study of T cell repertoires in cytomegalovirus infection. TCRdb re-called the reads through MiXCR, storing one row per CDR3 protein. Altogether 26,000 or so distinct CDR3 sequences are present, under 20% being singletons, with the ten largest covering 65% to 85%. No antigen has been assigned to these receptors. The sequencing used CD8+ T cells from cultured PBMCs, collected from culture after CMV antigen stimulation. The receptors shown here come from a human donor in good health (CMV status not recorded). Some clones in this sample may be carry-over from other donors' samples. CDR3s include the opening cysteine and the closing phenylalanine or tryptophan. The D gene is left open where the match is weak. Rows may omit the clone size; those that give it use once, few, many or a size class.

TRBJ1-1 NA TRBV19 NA CASSIRYEEGNTEAFF TGTGCCAGTAGTATAAGGTACGAGGAGGGGAACACTGAAGCTTTCTTT
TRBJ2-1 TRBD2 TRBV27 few CASSLMGGEQFF TGTGCCAGCAGCCTAATGGGAGGGGAGCAGTTCTTC
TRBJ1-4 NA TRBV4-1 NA CASSQGGTRNEKLFF TGCGCCAGCAGCCAAGGTGGGACCCGCAATGAAAAACTGTTTTTT
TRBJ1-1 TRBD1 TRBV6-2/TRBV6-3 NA CASRTGTVNTEAFF TGTGCCAGCAGAACCGGGACAGTGAACACTGAAGCTTTCTTT
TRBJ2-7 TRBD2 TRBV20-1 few CSARAVGGTYEQYF TGCAGTGCTAGGGCGGTGGGAGGGACCTACGAGCAGTACTTC
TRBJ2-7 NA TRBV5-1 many CASSLRSGYHEQYF TGCGCCAGCAGCTTGAGGTCAGGGTACCACGAGCAGTACTTC
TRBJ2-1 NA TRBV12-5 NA CASGARPDEQFF TGTGCTAGTGGTGCGAGGCCAGATGAGCAGTTCTTC
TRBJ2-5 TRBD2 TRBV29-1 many CSVDGLADRQGQETQYF TGCAGCGTTGACGGACTAGCGGACCGGCAGGGGCAAGAGACCCAGTACTTC
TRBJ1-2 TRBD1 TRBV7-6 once CASSATLQGAGYGYTF TGTGCCAGCAGCGCGACCTTACAGGGGGCGGGCTATGGCTACACCTTC
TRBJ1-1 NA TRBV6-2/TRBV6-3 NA CASSYSGMNTEAFF TGTGCCAGCAGTTACTCAGGAATGAACACTGAAGCTTTCTTT
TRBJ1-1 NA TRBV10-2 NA CASSVRGRDTEAFF TGCGCCAGCAGTGTTAGGGGTCGGGACACTGAAGCTTTCTTT
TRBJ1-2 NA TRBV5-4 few CASSLRGPDGYTF TGTGCCAGCAGCTTGAGAGGACCGGATGGCTACACCTTC
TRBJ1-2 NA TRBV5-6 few CASSLPDLDYGYTF TGTGCCAGCAGCCTTCCAGACTTGGACTATGGCTACACCTTC
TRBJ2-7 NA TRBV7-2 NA CASSPGASYEQYF TGTGCCAGCAGCCCGGGGGCCTCCTACGAGCAGTACTTC
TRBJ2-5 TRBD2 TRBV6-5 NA CASSSNSGIQETQYF TGTGCCAGCAGTTCCAATAGCGGGATCCAAGAGACCCAGTACTTC
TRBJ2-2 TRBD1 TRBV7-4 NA CASSFKPTGLNTGELFF TGTGCCAGCAGCTTCAAGCCGACAGGGTTGAACACCGGGGAGCTGTTTTTT
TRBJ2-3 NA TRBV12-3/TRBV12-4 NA CASVFARPSTDTQYF TGTGCCAGCGTCTTCGCGAGGCCAAGCACAGATACGCAGTATTTT
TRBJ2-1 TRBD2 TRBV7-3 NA CASSLSRSGGGNEQFF TGTGCCAGCAGCTTAAGTCGTTCCGGGGGGGGGAATGAGCAGTTCTTC
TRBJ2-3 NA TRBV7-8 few CASSLAGSTDTQYF TGTGCCAGCAGCTTAGCCGGGAGCACAGATACGCAGTATTTT
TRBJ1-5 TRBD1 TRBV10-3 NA CAISERDRVQPQHF TGTGCCATCAGTGAAAGGGACAGGGTCCAGCCCCAGCATTTT
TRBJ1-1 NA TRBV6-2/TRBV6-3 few CASSYPFLDSEAFF TGTGCCAGCAGTTACCCCTTTCTGGACAGTGAAGCTTTCTTT
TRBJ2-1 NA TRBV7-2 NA CASSIAGSSYNEQFF TGTGCCAGCAGTATAGCCGGGAGCTCCTACAATGAGCAGTTCTTC
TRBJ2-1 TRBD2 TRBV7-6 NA CASSLLGLANYNEQFF TGTGCCAGCAGCTTGTTGGGACTAGCGAACTACAATGAGCAGTTCTTC
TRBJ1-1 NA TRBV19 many CASSRTANTEAFF TGTGCCAGTAGTCGGACAGCGAACACTGAAGCTTTCTTT
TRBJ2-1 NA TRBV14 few CASSHRGRVWVTYNEQFF TGTGCCAGCAGCCACCGAGGTAGGGTTTGGGTGACCTACAATGAGCAGTTCTTC
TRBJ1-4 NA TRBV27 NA CASSASWGNNEKLFF TGTGCCAGCAGTGCAAGCTGGGGGAATAATGAAAAACTGTTTTTT
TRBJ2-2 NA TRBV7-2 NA CASSMIHGGELFF TGTGCCAGCAGCATGATCCATGGCGGGGAGCTGTTTTTT
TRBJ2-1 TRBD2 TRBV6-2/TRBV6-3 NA CASSRTSGGAYNEQFF TGTGCCAGCAGCCGGACTAGCGGGGGGGCCTACAATGAGCAGTTCTTC
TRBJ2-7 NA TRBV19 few CASSSDSRPAYEQYF TGTGCCAGTAGTTCGGACAGCAGGCCCGCGTACGAGCAGTACTTC
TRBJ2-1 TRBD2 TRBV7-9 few CASSPGGTSGGYNEQFF TGTGCCAGCAGCCCGGGCGGGACTAGCGGGGGGTACAATGAGCAGTTCTTC
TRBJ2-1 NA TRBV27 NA CASSLRGQYNEQFF TGTGCCAGCAGTCTACGAGGACAGTACAATGAGCAGTTCTTC
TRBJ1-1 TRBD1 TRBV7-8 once CASSSTGGAGTEAFF TGTGCCAGCAGCTCAACAGGGGGCGCGGGCACTGAAGCTTTCTTT
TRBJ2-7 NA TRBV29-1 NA CSVAGRLSSYEQYF TGCAGCGTGGCAGGGCGCTTAAGCTCCTACGAGCAGTACTTC